This T cell receptor beta chain was captured in a study of multiple sclerosis patients with progressive multifocal leukoencephalopathy. The time point here: time of PML onset. TCRdb's copy holds only in-frame clones and misses some; the assay was immunoSEQ multiplex PCR. Counted here are fewer than 40,000 clones, roughly 84% occurring once; the ten biggest clones make up 3% to 3.5%. Germline V gives CDR1 SGHDN, CDR2 FVKESK. The CDR3 runs 14 residues. The receptor comes from a human donor with progressive multifocal leukoencephalopathy. The specimen was PBMCs, collected from a patient treated with natalizumab. The genes are TRBV14 and TRBJ2-5, with TRBD2 matching over 10 bases. The J call may be mistaken, given a closer DNA end match to TRBJ2-7. The CDR3 is CASSPALAGVEQYF. CDR3 bases: TGTGCCAGCAGCCCCGCGCTAGCGGGAGTCGAGCAGTACTTC.